This TCR beta chain is drawn from a study of blood T cell repertoires in COVID-19. For the study at large: PBMCs, B-cell-depleted T cells, or T cells were the source of the cDNA or gDNA that made up the material.

Under the authors' procedure: How many nucleated cells were present was estimated from reference gene primer amplification. The repertoire was sequenced with immunoSEQ multiplex PCR; TCRdb's copy has only in-frame clones and lacks some. That table supplies the V and J calls and clone size; D and trimming were determined from the DNA. Altogether 90,000 to 110,000 clones are present, less than 90% being singletons, with the ten largest covering roughly 20%. The CDR3 length is 15 residues. From germline, CDR1 is SGHDN and CDR2 FVKESK. Trimming left V 1 base short and J 0 bases short, with 9 bases between.

The rearrangement uses TRBV14 and TRBJ1-1; D gene uncertain. Input material: peripheral blood. This clonotype was sampled from a woman aged 55-75 years with acute or convalescent COVID-19. DNA for the CDR3: TGTGCCAGCAGCCAAGCCCCCCAGTTGAACACTGAAGCTTTCTTT. This encodes CASSQAPQLNTEAFF.